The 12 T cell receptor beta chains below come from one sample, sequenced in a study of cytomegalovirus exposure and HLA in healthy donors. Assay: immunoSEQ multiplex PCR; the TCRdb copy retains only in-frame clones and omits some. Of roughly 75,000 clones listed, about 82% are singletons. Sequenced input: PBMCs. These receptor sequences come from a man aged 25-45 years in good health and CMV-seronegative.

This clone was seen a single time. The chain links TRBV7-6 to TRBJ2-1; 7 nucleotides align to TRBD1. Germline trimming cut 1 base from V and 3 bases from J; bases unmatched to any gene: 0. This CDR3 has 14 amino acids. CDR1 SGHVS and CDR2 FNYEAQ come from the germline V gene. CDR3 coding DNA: TGTGCCAGCAGCTTAGGACAGGGCTACAATGAGCAGTTCTTC. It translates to CASSLGQGYNEQFF.

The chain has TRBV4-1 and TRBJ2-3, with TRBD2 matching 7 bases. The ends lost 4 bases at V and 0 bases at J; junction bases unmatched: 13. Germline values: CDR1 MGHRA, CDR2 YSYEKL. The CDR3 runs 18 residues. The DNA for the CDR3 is TGCGCCAGCAGCCGGGGATACGGCCTAGCGGCTAGCACAGATACGCAGTATTTT. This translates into CASSRGYGLAASTDTQYF.

The CDR3 region is CASSFQITGTSSYNEQFF. CDR3 coding DNA: TGTGCCAGCAGCTTCCAAATAACCGGGACTAGCAGTTACAATGAGCAGTTCTTC. This rearrangement joins TRBV7-9 to TRBJ2-1, with 9 bases matching TRBD2. V shed 3 bases and J 4 bases; nucleotides not matched to a gene: 13. Germline-derived CDR1 and CDR2 are SEHNR and FQNEAQ (reference sequence). The CDR3 has 18 residues. Looking up the rest from reference TRBV7-9 and TRBJ2-1 gives the full variable domain: DTGVSQNPRHKITKRGQNVTFRCDPISEHNRLYWYRQTLGQGPEFLTYFQNEAQLEKSRLLSDRFSAERPKGSFSTLEIQRTEQGDSAMYLCASSFQITGTSSYNEQFFGPGTRLTVL.

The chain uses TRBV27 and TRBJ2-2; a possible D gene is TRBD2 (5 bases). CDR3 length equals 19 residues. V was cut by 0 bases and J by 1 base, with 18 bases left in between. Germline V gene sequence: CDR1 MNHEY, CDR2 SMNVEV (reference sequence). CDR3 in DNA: TGTGCCAGCAGTTTATCTCCGTCCCGGGGTTACTTGAACACCGGGGAGCTGTTTTTT. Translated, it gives CASSLSPSRGYLNTGELFF.

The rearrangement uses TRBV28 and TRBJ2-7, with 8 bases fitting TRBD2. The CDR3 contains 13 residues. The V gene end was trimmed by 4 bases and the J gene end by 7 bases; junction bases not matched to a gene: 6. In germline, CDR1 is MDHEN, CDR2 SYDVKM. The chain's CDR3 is CASSWSGSDEQYV. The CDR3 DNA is TGTGCCAGCAGTTGGAGCGGGAGCGATGAGCAGTACGTC.

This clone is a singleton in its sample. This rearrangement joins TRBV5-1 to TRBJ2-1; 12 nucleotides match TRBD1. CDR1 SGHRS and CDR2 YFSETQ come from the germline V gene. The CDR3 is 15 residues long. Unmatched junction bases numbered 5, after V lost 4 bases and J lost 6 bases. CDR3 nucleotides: TGCGCCAGCAGCACCGGGACAGGGGGCTTCAATGAGCAGTTCTTC. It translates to CASSTGTGGFNEQFF.

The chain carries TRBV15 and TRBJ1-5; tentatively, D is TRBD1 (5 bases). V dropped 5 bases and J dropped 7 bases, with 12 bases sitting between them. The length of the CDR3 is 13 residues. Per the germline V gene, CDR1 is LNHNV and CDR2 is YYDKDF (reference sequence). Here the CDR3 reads CATSPGGGQPQHF. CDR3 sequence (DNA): TGTGCCACCAGCCCCGGGGGGGGACAGCCCCAGCATTTT.

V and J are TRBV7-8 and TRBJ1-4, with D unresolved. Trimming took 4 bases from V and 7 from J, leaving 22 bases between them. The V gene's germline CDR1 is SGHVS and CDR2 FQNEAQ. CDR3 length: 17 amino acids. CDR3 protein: CASSSLAGVRRIEKLFF. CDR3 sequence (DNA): TGTGCCAGCAGCTCCTTGGCCGGGGTACGCCGTATTGAAAAACTGTTTTTT.

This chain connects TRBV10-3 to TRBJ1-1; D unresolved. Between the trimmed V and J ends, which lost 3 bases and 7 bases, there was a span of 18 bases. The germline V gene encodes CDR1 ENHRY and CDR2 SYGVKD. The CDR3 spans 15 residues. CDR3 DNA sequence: TGTGCCATCAGTGACTCTAGTCCCCGCCGGCTTGAAGCTTTCTTT. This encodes CAISDSSPRRLEAFF.

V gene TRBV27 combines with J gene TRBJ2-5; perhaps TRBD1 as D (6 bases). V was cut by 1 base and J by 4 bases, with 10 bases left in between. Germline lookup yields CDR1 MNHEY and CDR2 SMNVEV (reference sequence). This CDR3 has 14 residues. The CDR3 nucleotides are TGTGCCAGCAGTTTATGGGGGCGCAGAGAGACCCAGTACTTC. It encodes CASSLWGRRETQYF.

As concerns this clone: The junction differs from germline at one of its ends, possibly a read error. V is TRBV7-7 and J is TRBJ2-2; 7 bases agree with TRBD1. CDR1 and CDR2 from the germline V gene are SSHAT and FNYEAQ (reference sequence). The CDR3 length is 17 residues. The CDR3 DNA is TGTGCTAGCAGCAAAACAACCGGGACAGTGGTCACCGGGGAGCTGTTTTTT. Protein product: CASSKTTGTVVTGELFF. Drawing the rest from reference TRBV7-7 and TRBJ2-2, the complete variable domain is GAGVSQSPRYKVTKRGQDVTLRCDPISSHATLYWYQQALGQGPEFLTYFNYEAQPDKSGLPSDRFSAERPEGSISTLTIQRTEQRDSAMYRCASSKTTGTVVTGELFFGEGSRLTVL.

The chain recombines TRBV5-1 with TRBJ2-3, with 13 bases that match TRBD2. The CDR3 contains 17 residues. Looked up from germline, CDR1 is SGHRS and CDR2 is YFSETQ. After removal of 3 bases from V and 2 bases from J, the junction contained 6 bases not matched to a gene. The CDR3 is CASSSVTSGGPTDTQYF. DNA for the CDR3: TGCGCCAGCAGCTCCGTGACTAGCGGGGGGCCCACAGATACGCAGTATTTT.